This T cell receptor beta chain was found in a study of blood T cell repertoires in COVID-19. About the research overall: PBMCs, B-cell-depleted T cells, or T cells were the source of the cDNA or gDNA that made up the material.

Study processing details: The assay estimated nucleated cells by amplifying reference gene primers. TCRdb keeps only in-frame clones here, not all; method: immunoSEQ multiplex PCR. V, J and clone size are taken as reported in that table, and D and trimming were inferred from the DNA itself. The table includes tens of thousands of clones, approximately 78% detected once. The ends were cut back, 4 bases at V and 6 bases at J, with 18 bases in the middle. Germline loops: CDR1 LGHDT, CDR2 YNNKEL (reference sequence). CDR3 size: 15 residues. Input material: peripheral blood. The rearrangement uses TRBV3-1 (or the pseudogene TRBV3-2) and TRBJ2-5, with a tentative D call TRBD1 (6 bases). The TCR was taken from a human donor in a cohort sampled during active COVID-19. CDR3 sequence reads: CASSRRDTFTKTQYF. As DNA, the CDR3 is TGTGCCAGCAGCCGCCGGGACACCTTTACCAAGACCCAGTACTTC.